This T cell receptor (beta chain) is from a study of T-cell memory formation after mild COVID-19. This CDR3 comprises 13 residues. Germline V gene sequence: CDR1 DFQATT, CDR2 SNEGSKA (reference sequence). V was clipped by 2 bases and J by 6 bases, with 12 bases between them. In its sample, this clonotype was seen a few times. TCRdb analysed the 5' RACE reads with MiXCR anew, one entry per CDR3 protein. The sample has over 500,000 distinct CDR3 sequences, roughly 17% seen once. The J gene is TRBJ2-3, the V gene TRBV20-1; D remains ambiguous. The receptor's source is an adult woman who had mild COVID-19 (a few samples of this study predate the infection). Cell type and time point are not known. The sequenced sample was PBMCs or a T cell subset sorted from them (not recorded which). The CDR3: CSARQTRADTQYF. In DNA form, the CDR3 reads TGCAGTGCTAGACAGACCCGGGCGGATACGCAGTATTTT.